This T cell receptor (beta chain) comes out of a study of T cell repertoires in cytomegalovirus infection. One entry per CDR3 protein, called by TCRdb with MiXCR from the reads. The sample holds some 700,000 distinct CDR3 sequences, around 31% seen once. This clonotype was seen a few times. Its specificity is unknown. Germline CDR1 and CDR2: SGHTA and FQGNSA. The CDR3 loop spans 14 amino acids. After removal of 5 bases from V and 3 bases from J, the junction contained 6 bases not matched to a gene. The sequences come from cultured PBMCs, collected from culture after CMV antigen stimulation. This sequence was found in a human donor in good health (CMV status not recorded). Some clones in this sample may be carry-over from other donors' samples. This rearrangement joins TRBV7-2 to TRBJ1-2, with TRBD1 matching 7 bases. DNA for the CDR3: TGTGCCAGCAGCACCGGACAGGTCTACTATGGCTACACCTTC. Residues: CASSTGQVYYGYTF.